Below, 6 T cell receptor beta chains from the same sample are listed, as sequenced in a study of siplizumab effects on memory and regulatory T cells. This table comes from immunoSEQ multiplex PCR, and its TCRdb copy is limited to in-frame clones, with some not included. Of roughly 100,000 clones in the sample, around nine tenths were seen once. Sequencing was performed on CD4+ T cells sorted from blood. These receptors were taken from a human donor in good health.

The V and J genes are TRBV18 and TRBJ2-2, with a weak D call TRBD2 (6 bases). The CDR3 consists of 14 residues. Germline lookup yields CDR1 KGHSH and CDR2 LQKENI. V lost 4 bases, J lost 6 bases, and 12 bases lay in between. The CDR3 DNA is TGTGCCAGCTCACGGGACCCGGGGGCCGGGGAGCTGTTTTTT. This sequence encodes CASSRDPGAGELFF.

J is TRBJ2-5 and V is TRBV10-3; tentatively, D is TRBD2 (6 bases). The J call could be wrong; TRBJ2-7 is a better fit for the DNA end. This CDR3 has 12 residues. The germline CDR1 and CDR2 sequences are ENHRY and SYGVKD. The DNA of the CDR3 is TGTGCCGCCCGGGACTTCTTATACGAGCAGTACTTC. It yields the protein CAARDFLYEQYF.

The chain combines TRBV6-4 with TRBJ2-1; 11 nucleotides agree with TRBD2. The CDR3 totals 15 residues. Germline V gene data show CDR1 as MRHNA and CDR2 as SNTAGT. With 5 bases clipped from V and 6 bases from J, the junction kept 6 bases outside the gene matches. This CDR3 is CASSHKTSGSNEQFF. The CDR3 bases are TGTGCCAGCAGTCATAAAACTAGCGGGAGCAATGAGCAGTTCTTC.

The chain has TRBV5-6 and TRBJ1-3; no reliable D call. This CDR3 is 14 amino acids long. Trimming took off 4 bases at V and 2 bases at J, with 10 bases between the two ends. CDR1 is SGHDT and CDR2 is YYEEEE in the germline V gene. The CDR3 protein is CASSLRTTGNTIYF. The CDR3 DNA sequence: TGTGCCAGCAGCCTTAGGACGACTGGAAACACCATATATTTT.

The chain couples TRBV6-5 to TRBJ1-1, with D maybe TRBD1 (5 bases). This CDR3 comprises 13 residues. CDR1 is MNHEY and CDR2 is SVGAGI in the germline V gene. Between the trimmed V and J ends, which lost 7 bases and 5 bases, there was a span of 14 bases. CDR3 bases: TGTGCCAGCACTCGGGGGGGGAGGACTGAAGCTTTCTTT. This codes for CASTRGGRTEAFF.

This chain uses TRBV19 with TRBJ1-1, with D hard to call. Germline V gene data show CDR1 as LNHDA and CDR2 as SQIVND (reference sequence). V lost 3 bases and J lost 13, with 12 bases in between. This CDR3 region has 11 residues. CDR3 DNA sequence: TGTGCCAGTAGTATTGTGACGGCCGTTTTCTTT. Protein: CASSIVTAVFF.